This TCR beta chain was found in a study of long-term antiretroviral therapy in people with HIV. Germline assignment: CDR1 GTSNPN and CDR2 SVGIG (reference sequence). The CDR3 has 15 amino acids. V shed 2 bases, J shed 5 bases, and the junction held 9 bases outside the gene matches. Runs used v3.0 of the immunoSEQ assay and were done at survey level. Repertoires were generated with immunoSEQ multiplex PCR, while TCRdb's copy carries only in-frame clones and drops some. The sample lists tens of thousands of clones; around four fifths were seen once. The rearrangement uses TRBV30 and TRBJ1-5; 7 nucleotides match TRBD1. The TCR originated in a woman in her 50s with HIV. Specimen: unsorted PBMCs, collected 1.9 years after starting antiretroviral therapy. CDR3 sequence: CAWSLMTGKDQPQHF. The CDR3 DNA reads as TGTGCCTGGAGTCTGATGACAGGGAAGGATCAGCCCCAGCATTTT.